What follows is one TCR beta chain and its context. Antigen specificity is unknown. The sample belongs to a study of somatic mutations in cytotoxic T cells in rheumatoid arthritis. Study-level background: Before any treatment began, around 30 ml EDTA peripheral blood was collected from patients right after diagnosis.

The study, taken as a whole, reports: CD8+ T-cell clonality did not differ significantly between rheumatoid arthritis patients and age-matched healthy controls.

The V gene's germline CDR1 is SEHNR and CDR2 FQNEAQ (reference sequence). This CDR3 is built from 13 residues. Trimming removed 2 bases from V and 5 bases from J, with 10 bases in between. Only in-frame clones appear in the TCRdb table, and some are missing; sequencing was by immunoSEQ multiplex PCR. Of around 3,200 clones detected, 84% appear once; the ten largest clones hold approximately 67%. This chain uses TRBV7-9 with TRBJ2-7; a weak D match, TRBD2 (5 bases). The sample was CD8+ T cells sorted from blood. This receptor was taken from a middle-aged man with rheumatoid arthritis. The CDR3 region is CASSLTRRDEQYF. CDR3 DNA sequence: TGTGCCAGCAGCTTAACTAGGCGCGACGAGCAGTACTTC.